One and the same sample provided the 26 T cell receptor beta chains below, sequenced in a study of blood T cell repertoires in COVID-19. Libraries were prepared by immunoSEQ multiplex PCR; TCRdb keeps only in-frame clonotypes and omits some of them. Of over 150,000 clones listed, more than 90% were seen once; the top ten hold 0.5% to 0.6%. The sample consisted of peripheral blood. These receptor sequences come from a man aged 45-65 years with acute or convalescent COVID-19.

This chain joins TRBV7-2 and TRBJ2-1, with 7 positions matching TRBD2. V was pared by 5 bases and J by 5 bases, with 9 bases of the junction left unmatched. The CDR3 loop spans 15 amino acids. Germline V CDR1 and CDR2: SGHTA, FQGNSA. DNA for the CDR3: TGTGCCAGCAGCCCTGACGGACTAGGTAACAATGAGCAGTTCTTC. Translating gives CASSPDGLGNNEQFF.

This chain links TRBV7-9 with TRBJ2-6, with TRBD1 as a possible D gene (6 bases). The ends were cut back, 2 bases at V and 3 bases at J, with 14 bases in the middle. The CDR3 spans 17 residues. Germline V gene lookup returns CDR1 SEHNR and CDR2 FQNEAQ (reference sequence). CDR3 protein: CASSLWQGTYGANVLTF. CDR3 DNA sequence: TGTGCCAGCAGCTTATGGCAGGGGACATATGGGGCCAACGTCCTGACTTTC.

The J gene is TRBJ2-7, the V gene TRBV7-6, with no clear D. Looked up from germline, CDR1 is SGHVS and CDR2 is FNYEAQ. V lost 5 bases, J lost 2 bases, and 16 bases lay in between. The CDR3 is made up of 15 amino acids. CDR3 coding DNA: TGTGCCAGCAGCAAATTTACCCAGGTCGCCTACGAGCAGTACTTC. This encodes CASSKFTQVAYEQYF.

The rearrangement joins TRBV5-1 to TRBJ2-7, with a tentative D call TRBD2 (6 bases). The CDR3 sequence is 15 residues long. Trimming took 2 bases from V and 3 from J, leaving 15 bases between them. CDR1 SGHRS and CDR2 YFSETQ come from the germline V gene. The CDR3 sequence is CASSFGTLDLYEQYF. The CDR3 DNA sequence: TGCGCCAGCAGCTTTGGGACTCTCGATCTCTACGAGCAGTACTTC.

The chain couples TRBV24-1 to TRBJ2-2, with D possibly TRBD2 on 5 matching bases. V was cut by 3 bases and J by 6 bases, with 10 bases left in between. Looked up from germline, CDR1 is KGHDR and CDR2 is SFDVKD. This CDR3 spans 14 amino acids. The CDR3 loop is CATSDGGLAGELFF. Here the CDR3 DNA reads TGTGCCACCAGTGATGGCGGGTTGGCCGGGGAGCTGTTTTTT.

This clone was found once. Since a much larger clone is just one base distant, this may be a read error. Other nucleotide sequences from this sample produce the same CDR3. The CDR3 coding sequence is TGTGCCAGCAGCTTACTGCGGGAGGGGGGGGAGCAGTACTTC. Translated, it gives CASSLLREGGEQYF. The gene calls are TRBV11-2 and TRBJ2-7; 9 positions agree with TRBD2. The ends lost 2 bases at V and 7 bases at J; junction bases unmatched: 6. The germline gives CDR1 SGHAT, CDR2 FQNNGV. The CDR3 has 14 residues.

J is TRBJ2-6 and V is TRBV7-2, with D perhaps TRBD2 (6 bases). The CDR3 extends over 16 amino acids. Between the trimmed V and J ends, which lost 2 bases and 2 bases, there was a span of 10 bases. CDR1 SGHTA and CDR2 FQGNSA come from the germline V gene. CDR3 in DNA: TGTGCCAGCAGCTTATACGCGGGACCTGGGGCCAACGTCCTGACTTTC. Its protein product is CASSLYAGPGANVLTF. Full variable domain (rest looked up from reference TRBV7-2 and TRBJ2-6): GAGVSQSPSNKVTEKGKDVELRCDPISGHTALYWYRQSLGQGLEFLIYFQGNSAPDKSGLPSDRFSAERTGGSVSTLTIQRTQQEDSAVYLCASSLYAGPGANVLTFGAGSRLTVL.

The chain couples TRBV15 to TRBJ1-5; 8 bases align to TRBD1. The germline gives CDR1 LNHNV, CDR2 YYDKDF (reference sequence). J lost 0 bases, V lost 3 bases, and 10 bases had no gene match. This CDR3 has 18 amino acids. The CDR3, as DNA: TGTGCCACCAGCAGGGACAGGGTTACCTTATATAGCAATCAGCCCCAGCATTTT. It is translated as CATSRDRVTLYSNQPQHF.

This clone was seen a few times. V usage is TRBV3-1 (or the pseudogene TRBV3-2) and J usage is TRBJ1-5, with TRBD1 identical over 9 bases. The CDR3 has 16 amino acids. The V segment lost 5 bases and the J segment 2 bases; nucleotides outside the gene matches: 7. The germline CDR1 and CDR2 sequences are LGHDT and YNNKEL (reference sequence). As DNA, the CDR3 is TGTGCCAGCAGCGACCGGGACAGGGAGGGCAATCAGCCCCAGCATTTT. Protein sequence: CASSDRDREGNQPQHF.

The chain has TRBV10-3 and TRBJ1-3, with D unresolved. Germline lookup yields CDR1 ENHRY and CDR2 SYGVKD. CDR3 size: 18 residues. V lost 0 bases and J 0 bases, leaving 15 bases between the germline ends. The DNA for the CDR3 is TGTGCCATCAGTGAGTCTGGTTGGAGGGCGAGCTCTGGAAACACCATATATTTT. This encodes CAISESGWRASSGNTIYF.

V is TRBV3-1 (or the pseudogene TRBV3-2) and J is TRBJ2-2; 8 bases are shared with TRBD1. Germline-derived CDR1 and CDR2 are LGHDT and YNNKEL (reference sequence). Trimming at V came to 4 bases and at J to 4 bases, leaving 5 bases not matched to a gene. The CDR3 is made up of 15 amino acids. The CDR3 is CASSPGQGPTGELFF. CDR3 sequence (DNA): TGTGCCAGCAGCCCCGGACAGGGCCCCACCGGGGAGCTGTTTTTT.

This chain connects TRBV30 to TRBJ2-2; a possible D gene is TRBD2 (5 bases). Germline lookup yields CDR1 GTSNPN and CDR2 SVGIG (reference sequence). The length of the CDR3 is 15 residues. Trimming took 2 bases from V and 9 from J, leaving 19 bases between them. The CDR3 sequence: CAWSTPSNGIWELFF. CDR3 DNA: TGTGCCTGGAGTACCCCTAGCAATGGTATCTGGGAGCTGTTTTTT.

This clone was detected a few times. The V call is TRBV18, the J call TRBJ2-1, with TRBD2 matching 7 bases. CDR3 length: 17 residues. J lost 10 bases, V lost 3 bases, and 18 bases had no gene match. The germline CDR1 and CDR2 sequences are KGHSH and LQKENI. CDR3 in DNA: TGTGCCAGCTCACCCGGGGGGTTAGGGACGCCCCAAAGGGAGCAGTTCTTC. Its translation: CASSPGGLGTPQREQFF.

This clone was detected once. DNA for the CDR3: TGTGCCAGCAGCCCGGCGGTGCTAGGAGGGGATACGCAGTATTTT. Protein product: CASSPAVLGGDTQYF. The chain combines TRBV5-8 with TRBJ2-3; possibly TRBD2 for D (6 bases). CDR3 length equals 15 residues. V dropped 4 bases and J dropped 6 bases, with 18 bases sitting between them. CDR1 and CDR2 from the germline V gene are SGHTS and YDEGEE.

V is TRBV15 and J is TRBJ1-3; 7 bases fit TRBD1. Germline V gene sequence: CDR1 LNHNV, CDR2 YYDKDF (reference sequence). The CDR3 extends over 15 amino acids. V shed 6 bases and J 2 bases; nucleotides not matched to a gene: 7. The CDR3 protein is CATRRKTGTGNTIYF. DNA of the CDR3: TGTGCCACCAGGAGAAAGACAGGGACTGGAAACACCATATATTTT.

The chain links TRBV15 to TRBJ1-6; a possible D gene is TRBD1 (5 bases). The germline gives CDR1 LNHNV, CDR2 YYDKDF (reference sequence). V lost 5 bases and J lost 2, with 13 bases in between. The CDR3 runs to 16 residues. This CDR3 reads CATSAGFRTYNSPLHF. CDR3 bases: TGTGCCACCAGCGCAGGGTTTAGGACCTATAATTCACCCCTCCACTTT. Based on the CDR3 plus reference TRBV15 and TRBJ1-6, the full variable domain is DAMVIQNPRYQVTQFGKPVTLSCSQTLNHNVMYWYQQKSSQAPKLLFHYYDKDFNNEADTPDNFQSRRPNTSFCFLDIRSPGLGDTAMYLCATSAGFRTYNSPLHFGNGTRLTVT.

The gene calls are TRBV7-9 and TRBJ2-6; no clear D. Trimming shortened V by 6 bases and J by 2 bases, and 14 bases separated the two germline ends. Looked up from germline, CDR1 is SEHNR and CDR2 is FQNEAQ (reference sequence). The CDR3 spans 16 residues. CDR3 in amino acids: CASRPISEAGANVLTF. In nucleotides, the CDR3 is TGTGCCAGCAGACCAATAAGCGAGGCTGGGGCCAACGTCCTGACTTTC.

V and J are TRBV15 and TRBJ2-3; a possible D gene is TRBD1 (5 bases). CDR3 length equals 19 residues. The V gene lost 1 base and the J gene lost 4 bases, with 24 bases spanning the gap. Germline-derived CDR1 and CDR2 are LNHNV and YYDKDF (reference sequence). CDR3 protein: CATSRADIYATRWADTQYF. The DNA of the CDR3 is TGTGCCACCAGCAGAGCGGACATCTACGCAACCCGGTGGGCAGATACGCAGTATTTT.

The chain couples TRBV9 to TRBJ2-1; TRBD2 might be the D (9 bases). CDR3 size: 16 residues. Germline CDR1 and CDR2: SGDLS and YYNGEE. Deletions cut 4 bases from V and 15 bases from J, with 29 bases between. As DNA, the CDR3 is TGTGCCAGCAGCCCCCCCAGGGGGCGGGAGGGCAGATCTCTGTTCTTC. Translation: CASSPPRGREGRSLFF.

The V and J genes are TRBV5-1 and TRBJ1-2; 8 positions agree with TRBD1. J was trimmed by 4 bases and V by 4 bases; bases with no gene match: 6. This CDR3 contains 14 residues. Germline V lookup: CDR1 SGHRS, CDR2 YFSETQ. The DNA for the CDR3 is TGCGCCAGCAGCACCCCCGACAGGGGCTATGGCTACACCTTC. Translating it yields CASSTPDRGYGYTF.

With regard to this clone: Germline and junction disagree at one end, which may indicate a read error. The rearrangement uses TRBV7-2 and TRBJ2-2; the D is unclear. The CDR3 spans 14 residues. Germline CDR1 SGHTA, CDR2 FQGNSA. The CDR3 spells CASSLGVGTGELFF. Here the CDR3 DNA reads TGTGCCAGCAGTTTAGGCGTTGGCACCGGGGAGCTGTTTTTT. The variable domain in full, with the rest retrieved from reference TRBV7-2 and TRBJ2-2, is GAGVSQSPSNKVTEKGKDVELRCDPISGHTALYWYRQSLGQGLEFLIYFQGNSAPDKSGLPSDRFSAERTGGSVSTLTIQRTQQEDSAVYLCASSLGVGTGELFFGEGSRLTVL.

This rearrangement joins TRBV6-2 or TRBV6-3 to TRBJ1-5; D uncertain. Germline assignment: CDR1 MNHEY and CDR2 SVGEGT. Deletions cut 1 base from V and 0 bases from J, with 10 bases between. This CDR3 contains 16 residues. CDR3 sequence (DNA): TGTGCCAGCAGTTACTTTCCAGGTATTAGCAATCAGCCCCAGCATTTT. Encoded protein: CASSYFPGISNQPQHF.

This chain links TRBV28 with TRBJ2-3; 7 bases fit TRBD2. V was pared by 8 bases and J by 2 bases, with 7 bases of the junction left unmatched. CDR1 MDHEN and CDR2 SYDVKM come from the germline V gene. The CDR3 contains 14 residues. CDR3 nucleotides: TGTGCCAGCGGGTCGGGAGGACACACAGATACGCAGTATTTT. Translated, it gives CASGSGGHTDTQYF.

The genes are TRBV9 and TRBJ2-3; 7 nucleotides align to TRBD2. Germline V gives CDR1 SGDLS, CDR2 YYNGEE. Trimming took 2 bases from V and 7 from J; bases not matched to a gene: 10. The CDR3 is made up of 15 amino acids. Here the CDR3 reads CASSVPGGGPNTQYF. CDR3 sequence (DNA): TGTGCCAGCAGCGTTCCTGGGGGAGGGCCGAATACGCAGTATTTT.

The chain couples TRBV5-4 to TRBJ2-3, with 7 positions matching TRBD1. Per germline, CDR1 SGHNT and CDR2 YYREEE (reference sequence). The J segment lost 2 bases and the V segment lost 3 bases, leaving 3 bases of the junction unmatched. The CDR3 sequence is 14 residues long. As DNA, the CDR3 is TGTGCCAGCAGCTGGGGACAGATCACAGATACGCAGTATTTT. It codes for CASSWGQITDTQYF.

The chain combines TRBV7-2 with TRBJ1-5; 7 nucleotides match TRBD1. Germline CDR1 reads SGHTA; CDR2 reads FQGNSA. The V gene end was trimmed by 5 bases and the J gene end by 1 base; junction bases not matched to a gene: 5. The CDR3 is 15 amino acids. The CDR3 nucleotides are TGTGCCAGCAGCGCGTACAGGGGAAGCAATCAGCCCCAGCATTTT. This codes for CASSAYRGSNQPQHF.